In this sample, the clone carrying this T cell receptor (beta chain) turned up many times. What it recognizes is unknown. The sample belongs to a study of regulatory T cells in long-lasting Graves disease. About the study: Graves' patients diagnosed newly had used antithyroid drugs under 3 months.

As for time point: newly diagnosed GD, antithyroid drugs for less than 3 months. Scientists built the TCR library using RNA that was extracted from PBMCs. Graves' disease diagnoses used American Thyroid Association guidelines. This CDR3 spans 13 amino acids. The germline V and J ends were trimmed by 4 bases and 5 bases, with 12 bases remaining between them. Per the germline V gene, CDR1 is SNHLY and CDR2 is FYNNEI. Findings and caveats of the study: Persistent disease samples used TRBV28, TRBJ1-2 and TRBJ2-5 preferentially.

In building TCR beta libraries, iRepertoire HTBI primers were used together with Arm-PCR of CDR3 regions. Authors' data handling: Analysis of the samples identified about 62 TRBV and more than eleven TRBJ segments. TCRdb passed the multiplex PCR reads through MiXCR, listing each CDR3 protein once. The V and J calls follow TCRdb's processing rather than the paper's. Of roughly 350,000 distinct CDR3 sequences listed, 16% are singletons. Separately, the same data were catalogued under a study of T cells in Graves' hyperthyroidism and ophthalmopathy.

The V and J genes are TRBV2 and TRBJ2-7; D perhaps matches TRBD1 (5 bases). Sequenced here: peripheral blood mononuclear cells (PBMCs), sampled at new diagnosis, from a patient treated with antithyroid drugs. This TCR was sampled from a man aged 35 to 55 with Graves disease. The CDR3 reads CASSAQGVNEQYF. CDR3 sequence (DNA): TGTGCCAGCAGTGCCCAGGGCGTGAACGAGCAGTACTTC.